This entry concerns a single TCR beta chain. Its antigen is currently unknown. Sequencing of the DNA from cultured CD4+ T cells was carried out with the Oncomine TCR Beta short-read assay. TCRdb re-called the PCR reads with MiXCR, one entry per CDR3 protein. The sample includes 3,500 to 4,000 distinct CDR3 sequences, around 70% seen only once; the top ten take around 35%. The data were taken from a study of vaccination and CD4 T cells after COVID-19. At the level of the study: Post-vaccine sample collection happened at a median of approximately 79 days after dose two, ranging 14 to 241. Overlapping SARS-CoV-2, HCoV-NL63, HCoV-OC43 and HCoV-229E spike peptides stimulated the cells. Study conclusions and caveats: Looking at convalescent patients, 304 of their 307 vaccine-specific clones were spike mono-reactive.

Per germline, CDR1 SNHLY and CDR2 FYNNEI. The CDR3 is made up of 15 amino acids. The J segment lost 6 bases and the V segment lost 3 bases, leaving 9 bases of the junction unmatched. Noted treatment: approximately 10-day PBMC culture with coronavirus spike peptide pools or control peptides (ViraFEST assay). Peptide-pool expansion of antigen-specific T cells preceded TCR sequencing in ViraFEST. The genes are TRBV2 and TRBJ1-2; 8 bases map to TRBD1. The sequencing input was CD4+ T cells from blood, cultured in vitro. The clonotype comes from a human donor who had recovered from COVID-19. Written as DNA, the CDR3 is TGTGCCAGCAGTGATTGGAGACAGGGGATTGATGGCTACACCTTC. Amino acid sequence: CASSDWRQGIDGYTF.